The subject of this entry is one TCR beta chain. Its antigen is undetermined. The CDR3 is 15 amino acids. The J segment lost 3 bases and the V segment lost 4 bases, leaving 3 bases of the junction unmatched. Germline CDR1 and CDR2: SGHNT and YYREEE (reference sequence). The sample comes from a study of cytomegalovirus exposure and HLA in healthy donors. The PCR contained 60 Vbeta and 13 Jbeta primers. This table comes from immunoSEQ multiplex PCR, and its TCRdb copy is limited to in-frame clones, with some not included. The sample shows under 200,000 clones, around four fifths of them seen only once. Study-wide results and caveats: Immune exposure information available was restricted to CMV serostatus. Donors were assumed by presence/absence analyses to have roughly uniform sequencing depth. Because they were indistinguishable, some V segments, including TRBV6-2 and TRBV6-3, were excluded. High sensitivity and specificity were reportedly achieved when the classifier diagnosed cytomegalovirus status.

This TCR derives from a man aged 18 to 30 in good health and CMV-seronegative. The rearrangement joins TRBV5-4 to TRBJ2-2, with 10 bases matching TRBD1. The specimen was PBMCs. The CDR3: CASSGGQGYTGELFF. CDR3 coding DNA: TGTGCCAGCAGCGGGGGACAGGGGTACACCGGGGAGCTGTTTTTT. The whole variable domain, remainder taken from reference TRBV5-4 and TRBJ2-2, is ETGVTQSPTHLIKTRGQQVTLRCSSQSGHNTVSWYQQALGQGPQFIFQYYREEENGRGNFPPRFSGLQFPNYSSELNVNALELDDSALYLCASSGGQGYTGELFFGEGSRLTVL.